The 10 T cell receptor beta chains reported below all come from one sample, sequenced in a study of blood T cell repertoires in COVID-19. The table came from immunoSEQ multiplex PCR; TCRdb's copy has only in-frame clones and leaves some out. The sample comprises 210,000 or so clones, around 85% of which are singletons, and approximately 13% rests with the top ten. Sequenced sample: peripheral blood. The receptors were sampled from a man aged 50-59 years who had recovered from COVID-19.

This clone was observed a single time. This chain joins TRBV6-1 and TRBJ1-1; the D gene is possibly TRBD1 (5 bases). The CDR3 is 16 residues long. V gave up 3 bases and J gave up 1 base, with 15 bases separating them. Germline CDR1 reads MNHNS; CDR2 reads SASEGT. CDR3 amino acids: CASSESRGRGNTEAFF. In DNA, the CDR3 is TGTGCCAGCAGTGAGTCAAGGGGAAGAGGGAACACTGAAGCTTTCTTT.

This clone was counted a single time. The chain is built from TRBV10-3 and TRBJ1-4, with D unresolved. The CDR3 runs 16 residues. Trimming cost V 3 bases and J 7 bases, with 18 bases left between them. CDR1 and CDR2 from the germline V gene are ENHRY and SYGVKD. The CDR3 reads CAISEGGSEILEKLFF. In nucleotides, the CDR3 is TGTGCCATCAGTGAAGGCGGGAGCGAAATACTTGAAAAACTGTTTTTT.

There are a few counts of this clone. The J gene is TRBJ1-2, the V gene TRBV2; D gene unclear. Trimming removed 6 bases from V and 4 bases from J, with 9 bases in between. The germline CDR1 and CDR2 sequences are SNHLY and FYNNEI. This CDR3 is built from 12 residues. CDR3: CASRGGSYGYTF. The CDR3 region has the DNA TGTGCCAGCAGAGGAGGTAGCTATGGCTACACCTTC.

J is TRBJ2-1 and V is TRBV10-1, with 8 bases fitting TRBD2. CDR3 length: 14 residues. Germline lookup yields CDR1 WNHNN and CDR2 SYGVQD (reference sequence). V gave up 2 bases and J gave up 11 bases; unmatched junction bases: 8. The CDR3 here is CASSEGLAGNQQFF. In nucleotides, the CDR3 is TGCGCCAGCAGTGAGGGGCTAGCGGGTAATCAGCAGTTCTTC.

The chain uses TRBV10-3 and TRBJ1-3; a possible D gene is TRBD1 (6 bases). CDR3 size: 12 residues. Germline values: CDR1 ENHRY, CDR2 SYGVKD. V lost 8 bases and J 7 bases, leaving 12 bases between the germline ends. DNA of the CDR3: TGTGCCATCTACGGGGGGGCGAACACCATATATTTT. Translating gives CAIYGGANTIYF.

CDR3 in DNA: TGTGCCAGCAGCACATTACGTCAGGTCCAAGAGACCCAGTACTTC. It specifies CASSTLRQVQETQYF. The rearrangement joins TRBV7-9 to TRBJ2-5; D remains unclear. The germline V gene has CDR1 SEHNR and CDR2 FQNEAQ (reference sequence). Trimming pared 5 bases from V and 1 base from J, leaving 14 bases between. This CDR3 contains 15 residues. Looking up the rest from reference TRBV7-9 and TRBJ2-5 gives the full variable domain: DTGVSQNPRHKITKRGQNVTFRCDPISEHNRLYWYRQTLGQGPEFLTYFQNEAQLEKSRLLSDRFSAERPKGSFSTLEIQRTEQGDSAMYLCASSTLRQVQETQYFGPGTRLLVL.

This rearrangement joins TRBV6-5 to TRBJ1-5; possible D gene TRBD1, 6 bases. The V end was cut by 6 bases, the J end by 5 bases, with 17 bases between. CDR3 length: 15 amino acids. CDR1 is MNHEY, CDR2 SVGAGI, per germline. Written as DNA, the CDR3 is TGTGCCAGCAGCAAAATAGGGGGGGACCATCAGCCCCAGCATTTT. Protein sequence: CASSKIGGDHQPQHF.

This clone has a handful of counts. This chain joins TRBV4-1 and TRBJ2-3; TRBD2 matches 8 bases. Germline CDR1 and CDR2: MGHRA and YSYEKL. The trim removed 1 base at V and 0 bases at J, leaving 6 bases unmatched. This CDR3 has 17 residues. The DNA of the CDR3 is TGCGCCAGCAGCCAAGTGTACGCTAGCGGGAGCACAGATACGCAGTATTTT. Residues: CASSQVYASGSTDTQYF.

The rearrangement uses TRBV29-1 and TRBJ1-1, with D possibly matching TRBD1 (6 bases). V was cut by 5 bases and J by 2 bases, with 30 bases left in between. The CDR3 sequence is 19 residues long. The V gene's germline CDR1 is SQVTM and CDR2 ANQGSEA. Written as DNA, the CDR3 is TGCAGCGTTCGCCGTCCTGACCAGGGGTCCTCACATGATAACACTGAAGCTTTCTTT. Translated, it gives CSVRRPDQGSSHDNTEAFF.

The J gene is TRBJ2-3, the V gene TRBV2, with D perhaps matching TRBD2 (6 bases). With 3 bases removed from V and 0 bases from J, the gap between germline ends came to 10 bases. Germline V CDR1 and CDR2: SNHLY, FYNNEI. CDR3 length equals 15 residues. CDR3 bases: TGTGCCAGCAGTGACGCGGGAAGGAGCACAGATACGCAGTATTTT. Translation gives CASSDAGRSTDTQYF.